The 26 T cell receptor beta chains below all came from one sample that was sequenced in a study of T-cell reconstitution after alpha-beta-depleted transplantation in children. Unique molecular identifiers were incorporated when the TCRbeta library was constructed. TCRdb re-analysed the PCR reads in MiXCR, keeping a single row per CDR3 protein. Of some 550,000 distinct CDR3 sequences listed, around 17% are singletons. The input for sequencing was PBMCs from the stem cell graft donor, taken from the stem cell graft. Receptors originate from a human donor who donated a stem cell graft to a child with acute lymphoblastic leukemia.

This clonotype has just a few counts. The chain recombines TRBV4-2 with TRBJ2-1; possible D gene TRBD1, 6 bases. CDR3 size: 18 residues. Germline CDR1 and CDR2: LGHNA and YNFKEQ. V was cut by 0 bases and J by 7 bases, with 22 bases left in between. The DNA for the CDR3 is TGTGCCAGCAGCCAAGAGTCCACTTATACTTGGACAGAGAATGAGCAGTTCTTC. Protein product: CASSQESTYTWTENEQFF.

The chain recombines TRBV5-1 with TRBJ1-1; maybe TRBD1 (6 bases). Trimming took off 5 bases at V and 0 bases at J, with 17 bases between the two ends. This CDR3 contains 16 residues. Germline V gives CDR1 SGHRS, CDR2 YFSETQ. In DNA form, the CDR3 reads TGCGCCAGCAGGCAGGGGACCCCTTCCTTGAACACTGAAGCTTTCTTT. This translates into CASRQGTPSLNTEAFF.

This clonotype was observed a handful of times. The chain is built from TRBV21-1 and TRBJ2-5; the DNA was not compared with TRBD2, the D call given in the table. TRBV21-1 represents a pseudogene. This CDR3 region has 14 residues. CDR3 in DNA: TGTGCCAGCAGCAAAGGGAGGCAGCAAGAGACCCAGTACTTC. The encoded protein is CASSKGRQQETQYF.

This sequence joins TRBV6-1 and TRBJ2-7, with 11 bases lining up with TRBD2. This CDR3 comprises 15 residues. V lost 7 bases, J lost 4 bases, and 9 bases stayed unmatched. Germline V lookup: CDR1 MNHNS, CDR2 SASEGT. The CDR3 bases are TGTGCCAGCACCAATAGCGGGAGGGCCCAGTACGAGCAGTACTTC. It yields the protein CASTNSGRAQYEQYF.

Only a few counts were recorded for this clonotype. The V gene is TRBV7-9, the J gene TRBJ2-7; the match to TRBD1 covers 7 bases. The V gene end was trimmed by 7 bases and the J gene end by 4 bases; junction bases not matched to a gene: 10. The length of the CDR3 is 14 residues. Per the germline V gene, CDR1 is SEHNR and CDR2 is FQNEAQ (reference sequence). The CDR3 here is CASTHPGTEYEQYF. The CDR3 coding sequence is TGTGCCAGCACCCACCCCGGGACAGAGTACGAGCAGTACTTC.

This clonotype has a handful of counts. The rearrangement links TRBV2 to TRBJ2-3; a weak D match, TRBD2 (6 bases). V lost 6 bases and J 2 bases, leaving 12 bases between the germline ends. Germline CDR1 SNHLY, CDR2 FYNNEI. The CDR3 runs 14 residues. The DNA for the CDR3 is TGTGCCAGCAGGCGGGACTTTTACACAGATACGCAGTATTTT. Encoded protein: CASRRDFYTDTQYF. Combining the CDR3 with reference TRBV2 and TRBJ2-3 gives the whole variable domain EPEVTQTPSHQVTQMGQEVILRCVPISNHLYFYWYRQILGQKVEFLVSFYNNEISEKSEIFDDQFSVERPDGSNFTLKIRSTKLEDSAMYFCASRRDFYTDTQYFGPGTRLTVL.

The CDR3 DNA reads as TGTGCCAGCAGTAGGGGTGGAGAAAAACTGTTTTTT. This sequence encodes CASSRGGEKLFF. The chain uses TRBV27 and TRBJ1-4, with D possibly TRBD1 on 5 matching bases. Trimming took 5 bases from V and 8 from J, leaving 9 bases between them. The germline CDR1 and CDR2 sequences are MNHEY and SMNVEV (reference sequence). The CDR3 extends over 12 amino acids.

The V gene is TRBV5-1, the J gene TRBJ2-7, with TRBD2 matching 10 bases. This CDR3 region has 15 residues. Trimming cost V 2 bases and J 6 bases; bases outside gene matches: 8. Germline CDR1 and CDR2: SGHRS and YFSETQ. The CDR3 sequence: CASSFASGSMGEQYF. The CDR3, as DNA: TGCGCCAGCAGCTTCGCTAGCGGGAGCATGGGCGAGCAGTACTTC.

V is TRBV27 and J is TRBJ2-1; TRBD2 matches 13 bases. The V gene end was trimmed by 6 bases and the J gene end by 12 bases; junction bases not matched to a gene: 17. The germline CDR1 and CDR2 sequences are MNHEY and SMNVEV (reference sequence). The CDR3 is 17 residues long. The CDR3 is CASSFIGTGLAGAVQFF. The CDR3 DNA follows: TGTGCCAGCAGCTTTATAGGGACCGGACTAGCGGGAGCGGTGCAGTTCTTC.

This clonotype turned up a few times. The V gene is TRBV11-2, the J gene TRBJ2-1; weak D call: TRBD2 (6 bases). Germline CDR1 reads SGHAT; CDR2 reads FQNNGV. The CDR3 is 17 residues long. Trimming took 5 bases from V and 6 from J, leaving 23 bases between them. CDR3 in DNA: TGTGCCAGCAGCCCACACCTTGCGGGGCAACCCTTCAATGAGCAGTTCTTC. Translating gives CASSPHLAGQPFNEQFF.

The chain links TRBV27 to TRBJ2-6; D is ambiguous. V was clipped by 3 bases and J by 1 base, with 13 bases between them. The CDR3 loop spans 17 amino acids. CDR1 MNHEY and CDR2 SMNVEV come from the germline V gene (reference sequence). The DNA for the CDR3 is TGTGCCAGCAGTTTGAACAGTCTCACATCTGGGGCCAACGTCCTGACTTTC. This codes for CASSLNSLTSGANVLTF.

This clonotype came up a few times. This chain uses TRBV7-9 with TRBJ1-1; D perhaps matches TRBD1 (5 bases). V was clipped by 8 bases and J by 0 bases, with 10 bases between them. The CDR3 sequence is 13 residues long. The germline gives CDR1 SEHNR, CDR2 FQNEAQ (reference sequence). This CDR3 reads CASAGRVNTEAFF. CDR3 coding DNA: TGTGCCAGCGCGGGGCGCGTGAACACTGAAGCTTTCTTT.

J is TRBJ1-2 and V is TRBV12-5; D is ambiguous. V shed 0 bases and J shed 2 bases, with 10 bases lying between them. Germline CDR1 reads LGHNT; CDR2 reads FRNRAP. The CDR3 covers 15 residues. This chain's CDR3 is CASGLVPGLNYGYTF. For the CDR3, the DNA is TGTGCTAGTGGTTTGGTACCCGGGCTCAACTATGGCTACACCTTC.

This clonotype was observed a handful of times. This chain links TRBV12-3 or TRBV12-4 with TRBJ2-1, with TRBD2 identical over 9 bases. The CDR3 is 17 residues long. V was clipped by 4 bases and J by 8 bases; unmatched bases: 15. As DNA, the CDR3 is TGTGCCAGCAGTTCAAGCTTCGTAGCGGGAGTATTTTATGAGCAGTTCTTC. Amino acid sequence: CASSSSFVAGVFYEQFF.

This clonotype was seen only a few times. V gene TRBV19 combines with J gene TRBJ2-1; 9 positions match TRBD2. J gave up 2 bases and V 3 bases, and 5 bases lay outside the gene matches. This CDR3 is built from 16 residues. Germline-derived CDR1 and CDR2 are LNHDA and SQIVND (reference sequence). The CDR3 spells CASSILLAGAYNEQFF. CDR3 nucleotides: TGTGCCAGTAGTATTTTACTAGCGGGTGCCTACAATGAGCAGTTCTTC. Drawing the rest from reference TRBV19 and TRBJ2-1, the complete variable domain is DGGITQSPKYLFRKEGQNVTLSCEQNLNHDAMYWYRQDPGQGLRLIYYSQIVNDFQKGDIAEGYSVSREKKESFPLTVTSAQKNPTAFYLCASSILLAGAYNEQFFGPGTRLTVL.

There are a few counts of this clonotype. The chain links TRBV13 to TRBJ2-1; 7 positions agree with TRBD2. V shed 1 base and J 5 bases; nucleotides not matched to a gene: 5. The germline CDR1 and CDR2 sequences are PRHDT and FYEKMQ (reference sequence). This CDR3 is 15 amino acids long. This CDR3 is CASSLESGEDNEQFF. In DNA form, the CDR3 reads TGTGCCAGCAGCTTAGAAAGCGGGGAGGACAATGAGCAGTTCTTC.

The CDR3 loop is CATSRGLAWADTQYF. As DNA, the CDR3 is TGTGCCACCAGCAGAGGTCTAGCATGGGCAGATACGCAGTATTTT. This rearrangement joins TRBV15 to TRBJ2-3; weak D call: TRBD2 (5 bases). The CDR3 has 15 residues. V gave up 1 base and J gave up 4 bases, with 12 bases separating them. Germline CDR1 LNHNV, CDR2 YYDKDF (reference sequence).

The rearrangement joins TRBV5-1 to TRBJ2-2; D remains unclear. The germline gives CDR1 SGHRS, CDR2 YFSETQ. Trimming removed 0 bases from V and 0 bases from J, with 12 bases in between. The CDR3 extends over 17 amino acids. The CDR3 DNA reads as TGCGCCAGCAGCTTGGGACATTTTTCAACGAACACCGGGGAGCTGTTTTTT. It encodes CASSLGHFSTNTGELFF.

This chain uses TRBV5-1 with TRBJ2-7, with D possibly matching TRBD2 (5 bases). CDR3 length: 15 residues. Trimming shortened V by 1 base and J by 7 bases, and 18 bases separated the two germline ends. The germline gives CDR1 SGHRS, CDR2 YFSETQ. The CDR3 spells CASSLRPRESGEQYF. The CDR3 DNA reads TGCGCCAGCAGCTTGAGACCCCGGGAATCGGGGGAGCAGTACTTC.

V is TRBV18 and J is TRBJ1-4; D is ambiguous. The CDR3 sequence is 13 residues long. Per the germline V gene, CDR1 is KGHSH and CDR2 is LQKENI. V dropped 3 bases and J dropped 8 bases, with 10 bases sitting between them. CDR3 in DNA: TGTGCCAGCTCACCTGGGTTTCAGGAAAAACTGTTTTTT. This encodes CASSPGFQEKLFF.

The V and J genes are TRBV11-2 and TRBJ1-1; D remains ambiguous. V lost 2 bases and J 7 bases, leaving 8 bases between the germline ends. The germline V gene has CDR1 SGHAT and CDR2 FQNNGV. The CDR3 is 12 residues long. The CDR3 loop is CASSLTPFEAFF. The CDR3 DNA is TGTGCCAGCAGCTTAACGCCGTTTGAAGCTTTCTTT.

This clonotype has a handful of counts. The chain uses TRBV4-1 and TRBJ2-1, with D perhaps being TRBD1 or TRBD2 (6 bases each). Trimming pared 3 bases from V and 2 bases from J, leaving 17 bases between. CDR1 MGHRA and CDR2 YSYEKL come from the germline V gene. This CDR3 spans 17 amino acids. In DNA, the CDR3 is TGCGCCAGCAGCCAGGCACGGGGGCAGGGCCCCTACAATGAGCAGTTCTTC. Translating it yields CASSQARGQGPYNEQFF.

This clonotype was seen a few times. Written as DNA, the CDR3 is TGCAGCGTTGATTACGGGGATTTAGGGTACAATGAGCAGTTCTTC. This codes for CSVDYGDLGYNEQFF. V gene TRBV29-1 combines with J gene TRBJ2-1; D is perhaps TRBD2 (5 bases). The germline CDR1 and CDR2 sequences are SQVTM and ANQGSEA. V lost 3 bases and J lost 4, with 16 bases in between. This CDR3 has 15 amino acids.

V gene TRBV7-9 combines with J gene TRBJ2-1, with 7 bases lining up with TRBD2. The trim removed 5 bases at V and 2 bases at J, leaving 3 bases unmatched. The CDR3 runs to 14 residues. Germline V gene data show CDR1 as SEHNR and CDR2 as FQNEAQ (reference sequence). CDR3 in DNA: TGTGCCAGCAGCGCCAGCGGGACCTACAATGAGCAGTTCTTC. Translation gives CASSASGTYNEQFF.

CDR3 region: CASSVIVGRGNYGYTF. For the CDR3, the DNA is TGTGCCAGCAGCGTAATTGTGGGGCGCGGGAACTATGGCTACACCTTC. This chain joins TRBV9 and TRBJ1-2, with D maybe TRBD1 (5 bases). The germline V and J ends were trimmed by 1 base and 2 bases, with 15 bases remaining between them. The CDR3 is 16 residues long. Germline assignment: CDR1 SGDLS and CDR2 YYNGEE.

In this sample, this clonotype turned up a few times. The chain couples TRBV29-1 to TRBJ1-2; D remains unclear. The CDR3 spans 19 residues. Between the trimmed V and J ends, which lost 4 bases and 3 bases, there was a span of 30 bases. Germline V gene sequence: CDR1 SQVTM, CDR2 ANQGSEA. Here the CDR3 reads CSVVKSIGSQPREDYGYTF. The CDR3 DNA follows: TGCAGCGTTGTTAAGTCAATCGGCTCACAGCCAAGGGAAGACTATGGCTACACCTTC.